The 28 T cell receptor beta chains listed next were all sequenced from one sample in a study of T cells expressing NK-cell markers (dated by TCRdb to about 2020). Libraries were constructed by 5' RACE. Sequencing instrument: Illumina HiSeq 2000. After reprocessing by TCRdb, each CDR3 protein sequence is one entry, and no DNA is given. The sample's table covers approximately 110,000 distinct CDR3 sequences. Of the sample, approximately 18% falls within the top ten clones. Sequencing was performed on blood T cells: a sorted CD56 or NKG2C T cell subset, CD4+ or CD8+ T cells, or bulk PBMC T cells (not recorded which). The origin of the receptors is a woman aged 18 to 75 in good health.

The chain uses TRBV7-9 and TRBJ2-7; TCRdb's D gene call, TRBD2, goes unchecked for lack of DNA. The CDR3 totals 16 residues. CDR1 is SEHNR, CDR2 FQNEAQ, per germline (reference sequence). CDR3 sequence: CASSGGTSGSGYEQYF.

The genes are TRBV29-1 and TRBJ2-5; the TCRdb D gene call, TRBD1, has no DNA to confirm it. This CDR3 has 14 amino acids. The germline gives CDR1 SQVTM, CDR2 ANQGSEA. CDR3 region: CSVEEYRVGETQYF.

The rearrangement uses TRBV4-3 and TRBJ2-1; TCRdb names TRBD1, which stays unverified in the absence of DNA. This CDR3 has 16 residues. CDR1 is LGHNA and CDR2 is YSLEER in the germline V gene. The CDR3 loop reads CASSQAVTGDYNEQFF.

This rearrangement joins TRBV5-6 to TRBJ2-3; TCRdb outputs TRBD1, but without DNA this stays unchecked. CDR1 and CDR2 from the germline V gene are SGHDT and YYEEEE. This CDR3 is 17 amino acids long. CDR3 sequence reads: CASRPARQGTSTDTQYF.

V usage is TRBV7-9 and J usage is TRBJ2-1; TCRdb's assignment of TRBD2 cannot be checked, as there is no DNA. Germline V gives CDR1 SEHNR, CDR2 FQNEAQ (reference sequence). This CDR3 has 15 amino acids. CDR3 region: CASSSRGGDYNEQFF.

CDR3 region: CASSLVETQYF. The chain joins TRBV7-2 to TRBJ2-5. This CDR3 has 11 amino acids. Germline V gene sequence: CDR1 SGHTA, CDR2 FQGNSA. Full variable domain (missing parts from reference TRBV7-2 and TRBJ2-5): GAGVSQSPSNKVTEKGKDVELRCDPISGHTALYWYRQSLGQGLEFLIYFQGNSAPDKSGLPSDRFSAERTGGSVSTLTIQRTQQEDSAVYLCASSLVETQYFGPGTRLLVL.

The V call is TRBV3-1, the J call TRBJ2-3; the D gene TCRdb calls, TRBD1, cannot be checked with no DNA. The CDR3 covers 18 residues. CDR1 LGHDT and CDR2 YNNKEL come from the germline V gene (reference sequence). CDR3 residues: CASSQDPDTGTSTDTQYF.

The V gene is TRBV7-2, the J gene TRBJ2-1; TCRdb selects TRBD1, and the lack of DNA leaves this call unchecked. The germline V gene has CDR1 SGHTA and CDR2 FQGNSA. The CDR3 runs 16 residues. The CDR3 is CASSFISGVSYNEQFF.

This chain links TRBV4-1 with TRBJ1-3; TCRdb proposes TRBD1, but this gene call is untestable without DNA. This CDR3 spans 14 amino acids. Per germline, CDR1 MGHRA and CDR2 YSYEKL. CDR3 sequence: CASSQADETGPPRF.

The chain couples TRBV29-1 to TRBJ2-2. The germline CDR1 and CDR2 sequences are SQVTM and ANQGSEA. The CDR3 is made up of 15 amino acids. The CDR3: CSVEGQPSVTGELFF.

Here the CDR3 reads CASSHRDPLYEQYF. V gene TRBV5-5 combines with J gene TRBJ2-7; TCRdb's D gene call, TRBD1, goes unchecked for lack of DNA. Germline V gives CDR1 SGHKS, CDR2 YYEKEE (reference sequence). The CDR3 covers 14 residues. Combining the CDR3 with reference TRBV5-5 and TRBJ2-7 gives the whole variable domain DAGVTQSPTHLIKTRGQQVTLRCSPISGHKSVSWYQQVLGQGPQFIFQYYEKEERGRGNFPDRFSARQFPNYSSELNVNALLLGDSALYLCASSHRDPLYEQYFGPGTRLTVT.

This chain joins TRBV2 and TRBJ2-7. The V gene's germline CDR1 is SNHLY and CDR2 FYNNEI. CDR3 length: 14 residues. The CDR3 loop is CASSVGKISYEQYF.

This rearrangement joins TRBV29-1 to TRBJ2-2; the D call from TCRdb, TRBD2, cannot be confirmed without DNA. CDR1 and CDR2 (germline): SQVTM, ANQGSEA. The CDR3 covers 17 residues. CDR3: CSVEVPPLAGNTGELFF.

The genes are TRBV4-3 and TRBJ2-6. Germline CDR1 LGHNA, CDR2 YSLEER. The CDR3 is 17 amino acids. CDR3 residues: CASSQIWGASGANVLTF.

The V call is TRBV7-9, the J call TRBJ1-1. Germline V gene data show CDR1 as SEHNR and CDR2 as FQNEAQ (reference sequence). CDR3 length: 14 amino acids. The CDR3 loop is CASSLLGGDTEAFF.

The chain employs TRBV12-3 or TRBV12-4 and TRBJ1-2; TCRdb picks TRBD1, but there is no DNA to check that call. The CDR3 is made up of 12 amino acids. The CDR3 region is CASTGMDYGYTF.

The chain combines TRBV7-9 with TRBJ2-7; absent DNA, TCRdb's TRBD1 call cannot be checked. CDR1 is SEHNR, CDR2 FQNEAQ, per germline (reference sequence). The CDR3 covers 12 residues. This CDR3 reads CASRQDRDEQYF.

J is TRBJ1-1 and V is TRBV6-2 or TRBV6-3; TCRdb designates TRBD1, a call that cannot be tested without DNA. Germline-derived CDR1 and CDR2 are MNHEY and SVGEGT. CDR3 length equals 15 residues. The CDR3 region is CASTETDLMNTEAFF.

J is TRBJ1-5 and V is TRBV28. The CDR3 loop spans 13 amino acids. CDR1 is MDHEN, CDR2 SYDVKM, per germline. CDR3 amino acids: CASSFRSNQPQHF.

The chain links TRBV5-6 to TRBJ2-5; the D gene TCRdb calls, TRBD1, cannot be checked with no DNA. CDR3 length: 14 residues. Germline V lookup: CDR1 SGHDT, CDR2 YYEEEE. The CDR3 region is CASSLSGAEETQYF. Filled out from reference TRBV5-6 and TRBJ2-5, the complete variable domain reads DAGVTQSPTHLIKTRGQQVTLRCSPKSGHDTVSWYQQALGQGPQFIFQYYEEEERQRGNFPDRFSGHQFPNYSSELNVNALLLGDSALYLCASSLSGAEETQYFGPGTRLLVL.

This chain links TRBV6-5 with TRBJ2-5. The germline V gene encodes CDR1 MNHEY and CDR2 SVGAGI. This CDR3 is 15 amino acids long. This CDR3 is CASSYSSWGRETQYF.

The rearrangement uses TRBV12-3 or TRBV12-4 and TRBJ1-1. The CDR3 totals 13 residues. The CDR3 here is CASLRTLNTEAFF.

The gene calls are TRBV12-3 or TRBV12-4 and TRBJ2-3. The CDR3 contains 12 residues. CDR3 protein: CASSASPDTQYF.

The chain combines TRBV20-1 with TRBJ1-3. In germline, CDR1 is DFQATT, CDR2 SNEGSKA (reference sequence). This CDR3 is 11 amino acids long. CDR3 protein: CSARDGNTIYF.

The chain is built from TRBV18 and TRBJ2-2; TCRdb calls TRBD1, which cannot be checked without DNA. This CDR3 comprises 15 residues. CDR1 KGHSH and CDR2 LQKENI come from the germline V gene. CDR3 protein: CASSPQGADTGELFF.

The chain employs TRBV28 and TRBJ1-2; TCRdb's assignment of TRBD1 cannot be checked, as there is no DNA. The germline CDR1 and CDR2 sequences are MDHEN and SYDVKM. This CDR3 spans 14 amino acids. The CDR3 region is CASSFWWDSHGYTF.

This chain joins TRBV7-2 and TRBJ2-1. The CDR3 length is 15 residues. The germline gives CDR1 SGHTA, CDR2 FQGNSA. CDR3 sequence: CASTPLWGNVNEQFF. The variable domain in full, with the rest retrieved from reference TRBV7-2 and TRBJ2-1, is GAGVSQSPSNKVTEKGKDVELRCDPISGHTALYWYRQSLGQGLEFLIYFQGNSAPDKSGLPSDRFSAERTGGSVSTLTIQRTQQEDSAVYLCASTPLWGNVNEQFFGPGTRLTVL.

This chain connects TRBV7-6 to TRBJ1-6. CDR1 and CDR2 (germline): SGHVS, FNYEAQ. This CDR3 has 14 amino acids. CDR3 region: CASSFAEANSPLHF.